This TCR beta chain emerged from a study of T cell changes during pregnancy in multiple sclerosis. The V segment lost 5 bases and the J segment 6 bases; nucleotides outside the gene matches: 11. CDR1 is SGHTA and CDR2 is FQGNSA in the germline V gene. The CDR3 contains 17 residues. Sequencing was performed with immunoSEQ multiplex PCR; in TCRdb, only in-frame clones are kept and a portion is missing. The sample records some 40,000 clones, 90% to 95% being singletons. The sequence came from a female donor with multiple sclerosis, enrolled in a pregnancy study. The sample in question was CD4+ T cells from peripheral blood mononuclear cells, obtained after pregnancy. V usage is TRBV7-2 and J usage is TRBJ2-2, with 11 bases fitting TRBD2. The CDR3 loop reads CASSASGGTSPAGELFF. DNA of the CDR3: TGTGCCAGCAGCGCTAGCGGGGGGACTTCCCCCGCCGGGGAGCTGTTTTTT.